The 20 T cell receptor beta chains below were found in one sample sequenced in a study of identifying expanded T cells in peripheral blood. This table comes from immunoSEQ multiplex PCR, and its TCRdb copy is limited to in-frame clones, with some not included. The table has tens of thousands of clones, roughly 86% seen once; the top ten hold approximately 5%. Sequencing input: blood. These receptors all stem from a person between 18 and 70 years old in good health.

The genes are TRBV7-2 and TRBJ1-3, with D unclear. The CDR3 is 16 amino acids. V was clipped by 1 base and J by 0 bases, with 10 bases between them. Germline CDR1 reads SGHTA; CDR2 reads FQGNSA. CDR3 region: CASSLVAEYSGNTIYF. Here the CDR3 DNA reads TGTGCCAGCAGCTTAGTGGCGGAGTACTCTGGAAACACCATATATTTT.

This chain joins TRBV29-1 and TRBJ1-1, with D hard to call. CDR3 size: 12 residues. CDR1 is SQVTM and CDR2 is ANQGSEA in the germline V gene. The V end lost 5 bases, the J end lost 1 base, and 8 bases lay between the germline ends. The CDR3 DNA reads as TGCAGCGTTCCACGGGGGAACACTGAAGCTTTCTTT. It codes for CSVPRGNTEAFF.

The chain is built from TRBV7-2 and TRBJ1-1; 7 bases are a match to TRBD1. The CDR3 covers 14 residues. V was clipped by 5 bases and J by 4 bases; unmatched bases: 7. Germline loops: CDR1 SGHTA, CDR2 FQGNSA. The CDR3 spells CASSPRGGVTEAFF. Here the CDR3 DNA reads TGTGCCAGCAGCCCCAGGGGGGGAGTCACTGAAGCTTTCTTT.

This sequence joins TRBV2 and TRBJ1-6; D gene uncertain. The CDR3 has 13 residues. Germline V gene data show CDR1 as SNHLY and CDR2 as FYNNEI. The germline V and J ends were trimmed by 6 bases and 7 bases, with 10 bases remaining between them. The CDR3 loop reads CASRLRWNSPLHF. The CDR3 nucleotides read TGTGCCAGCAGACTTCGATGGAATTCACCCCTCCACTTT.

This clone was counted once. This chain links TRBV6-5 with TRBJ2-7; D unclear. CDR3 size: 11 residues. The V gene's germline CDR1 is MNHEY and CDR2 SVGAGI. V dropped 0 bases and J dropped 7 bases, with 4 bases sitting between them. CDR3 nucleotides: TGTGCCAGCAGTTACTCGGGGGAGCAGTACTTC. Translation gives CASSYSGEQYF.

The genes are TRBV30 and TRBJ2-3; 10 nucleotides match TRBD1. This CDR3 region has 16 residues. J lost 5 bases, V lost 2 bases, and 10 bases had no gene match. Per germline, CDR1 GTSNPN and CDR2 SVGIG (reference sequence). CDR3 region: CAWSTKGTGAGDTQYF. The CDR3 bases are TGTGCCTGGAGTACAAAGGGGACAGGGGCTGGAGATACGCAGTATTTT.

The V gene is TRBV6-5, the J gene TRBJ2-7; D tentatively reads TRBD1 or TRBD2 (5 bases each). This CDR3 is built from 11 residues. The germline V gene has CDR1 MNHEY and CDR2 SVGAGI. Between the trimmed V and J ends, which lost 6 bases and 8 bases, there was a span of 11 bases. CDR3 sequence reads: CASRAPGQQYF. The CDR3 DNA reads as TGTGCCAGCAGGGCTCCGGGACAGCAGTACTTC.

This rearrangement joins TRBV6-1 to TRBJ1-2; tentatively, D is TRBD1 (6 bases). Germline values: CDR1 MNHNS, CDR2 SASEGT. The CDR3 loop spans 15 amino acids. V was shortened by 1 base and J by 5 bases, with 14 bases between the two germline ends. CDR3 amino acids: CASSEGPGVEYGYTF. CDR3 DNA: TGTGCCAGCAGTGAAGGCCCAGGGGTTGAGTATGGCTACACCTTC.

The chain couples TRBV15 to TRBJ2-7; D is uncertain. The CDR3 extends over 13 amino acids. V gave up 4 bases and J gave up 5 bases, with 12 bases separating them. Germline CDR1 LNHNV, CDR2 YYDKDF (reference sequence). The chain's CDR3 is CATSMENSHEQYF. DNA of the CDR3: TGTGCCACCAGCATGGAGAACAGTCACGAGCAGTACTTC.

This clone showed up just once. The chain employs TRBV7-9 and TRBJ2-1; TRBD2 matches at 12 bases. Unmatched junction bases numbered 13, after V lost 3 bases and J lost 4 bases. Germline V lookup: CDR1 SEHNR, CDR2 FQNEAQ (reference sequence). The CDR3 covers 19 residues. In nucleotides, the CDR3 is TGTGCCAGCAGCTTCCATAGGCCCACCACTAGCGGGGGGTACAATGAGCAGTTCTTC. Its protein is CASSFHRPTTSGGYNEQFF.

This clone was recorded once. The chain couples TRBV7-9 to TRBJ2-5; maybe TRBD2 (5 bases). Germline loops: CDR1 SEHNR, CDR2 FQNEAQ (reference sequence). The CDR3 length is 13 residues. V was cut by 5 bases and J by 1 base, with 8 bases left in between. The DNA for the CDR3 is TGTGCCAGCAGCGCCGAGGGCCAAGAGACCCAGTACTTC. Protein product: CASSAEGQETQYF.

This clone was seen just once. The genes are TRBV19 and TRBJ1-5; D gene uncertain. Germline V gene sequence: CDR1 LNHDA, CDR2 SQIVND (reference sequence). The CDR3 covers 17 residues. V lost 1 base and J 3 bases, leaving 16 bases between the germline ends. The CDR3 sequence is CASSIVYYRRINQPQHF. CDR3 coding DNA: TGTGCCAGTAGTATAGTGTATTACCGACGAATCAATCAGCCCCAGCATTTT.

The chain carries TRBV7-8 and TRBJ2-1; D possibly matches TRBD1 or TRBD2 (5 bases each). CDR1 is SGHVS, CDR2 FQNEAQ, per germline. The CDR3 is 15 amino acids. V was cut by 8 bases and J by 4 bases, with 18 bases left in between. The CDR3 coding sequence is TGTGCCAGCCTAGATCCGGGGAAGGGGTACAATGAGCAGTTCTTC. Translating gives CASLDPGKGYNEQFF. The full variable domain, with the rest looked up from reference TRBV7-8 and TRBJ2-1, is GAGVSQSPRYKVAKRGQDVALRCDPISGHVSLFWYQQALGQGPEFLTYFQNEAQLDKSGLPSDRFFAERPEGSVSTLKIQRTQQEDSAVYLCASLDPGKGYNEQFFGPGTRLTVL.

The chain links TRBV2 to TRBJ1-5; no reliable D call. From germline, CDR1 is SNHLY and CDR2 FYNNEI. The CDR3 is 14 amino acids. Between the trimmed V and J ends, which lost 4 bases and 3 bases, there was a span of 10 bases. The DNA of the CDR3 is TGTGCCAGCAGTGTCTGGGTCTCCAATCAGCCCCAGCATTTT. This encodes CASSVWVSNQPQHF.

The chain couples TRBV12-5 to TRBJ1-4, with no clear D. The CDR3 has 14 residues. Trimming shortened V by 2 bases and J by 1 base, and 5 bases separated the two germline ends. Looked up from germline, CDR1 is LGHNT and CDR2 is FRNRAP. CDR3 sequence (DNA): TGTGCTAGTGGTTTGCCAGGAACTAATGAAAAACTGTTTTTT. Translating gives CASGLPGTNEKLFF.

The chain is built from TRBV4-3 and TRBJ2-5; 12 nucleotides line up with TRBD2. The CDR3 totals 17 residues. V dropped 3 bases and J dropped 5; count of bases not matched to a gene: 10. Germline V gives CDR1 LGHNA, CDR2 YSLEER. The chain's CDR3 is CASSQSASGRAVETQYF. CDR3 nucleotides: TGCGCCAGCAGCCAGTCGGCTAGCGGGAGGGCCGTTGAGACCCAGTACTTC.

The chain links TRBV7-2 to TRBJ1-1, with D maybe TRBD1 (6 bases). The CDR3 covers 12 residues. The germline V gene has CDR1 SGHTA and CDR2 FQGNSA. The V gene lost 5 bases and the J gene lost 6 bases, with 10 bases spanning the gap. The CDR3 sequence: CASSGGGSEAFF. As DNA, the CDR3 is TGTGCCAGCAGCGGAGGGGGGTCTGAAGCTTTCTTT.

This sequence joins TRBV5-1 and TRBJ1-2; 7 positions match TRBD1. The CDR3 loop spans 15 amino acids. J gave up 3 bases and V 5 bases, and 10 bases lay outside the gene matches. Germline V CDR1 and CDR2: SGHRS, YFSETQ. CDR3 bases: TGCGCCAGCAGTGGGACAGTCAACCCTTACTATGGCTACACCTTC. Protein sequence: CASSGTVNPYYGYTF.

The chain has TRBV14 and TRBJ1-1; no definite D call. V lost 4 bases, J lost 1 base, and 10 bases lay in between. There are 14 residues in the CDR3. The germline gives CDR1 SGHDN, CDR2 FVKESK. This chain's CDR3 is CASSRNGQNTEAFF. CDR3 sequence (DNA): TGTGCCAGCAGCCGAAACGGGCAGAACACTGAAGCTTTCTTT.

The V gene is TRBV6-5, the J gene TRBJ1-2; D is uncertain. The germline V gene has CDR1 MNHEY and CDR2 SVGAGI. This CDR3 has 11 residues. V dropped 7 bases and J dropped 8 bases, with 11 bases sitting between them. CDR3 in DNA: TGTGCCAGCAACGAGTTGTGGGGCTACACCTTC. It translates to CASNELWGYTF.